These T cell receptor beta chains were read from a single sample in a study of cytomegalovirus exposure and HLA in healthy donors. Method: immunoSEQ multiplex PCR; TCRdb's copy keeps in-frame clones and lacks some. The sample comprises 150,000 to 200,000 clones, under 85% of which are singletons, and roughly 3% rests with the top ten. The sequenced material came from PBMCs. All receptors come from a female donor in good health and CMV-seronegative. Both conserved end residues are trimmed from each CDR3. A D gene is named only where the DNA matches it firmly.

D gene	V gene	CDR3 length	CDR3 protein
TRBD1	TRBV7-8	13	ASSITGGILDGYT
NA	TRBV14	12	ASSQAGMNTEAF
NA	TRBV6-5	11	ASSYGRDEKLF
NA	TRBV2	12	ASRGGVSTDTQY
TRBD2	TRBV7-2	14	ASSPLSGGAYNEQF
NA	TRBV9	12	ASSVGEDLGTIY
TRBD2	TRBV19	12	ASRGLEVSNEQF
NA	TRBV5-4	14	ASSSLRGGSNSPLH
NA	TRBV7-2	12	ASSLDRAASKLF
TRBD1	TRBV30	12	AFPDRANTGELF
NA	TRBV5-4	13	ASSLSSGGNTEAF
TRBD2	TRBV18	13	ASSQSGGSYNEQF
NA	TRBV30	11	AWRRGNSYEQY
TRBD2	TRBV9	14	ASSVGGRSTYNEQF
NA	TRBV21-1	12	ASGDRDMNTEAF
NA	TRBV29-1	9	SAGLNDEQY
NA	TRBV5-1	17	ASSLSMETQGSPWNIQY
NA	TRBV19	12	ATSWGDSNQPQH
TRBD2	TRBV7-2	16	ASSLLPSSGGYYNEQF
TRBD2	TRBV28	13	ASSFASGRVSEQF
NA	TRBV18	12	ASSPLQAGQPQH
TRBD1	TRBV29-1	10	SAGQATYEQY
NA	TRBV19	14	ASSIDPSTVPYGYT
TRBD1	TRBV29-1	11	SGARDRNTEAF
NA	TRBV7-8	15	ASSLTVLSSGANVLT
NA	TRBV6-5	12	ASSYSQGNYGYT
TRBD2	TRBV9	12	ASSLTSGRNEQY
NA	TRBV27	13	ASSLAAASNQPQH
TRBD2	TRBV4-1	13	ASSLNLAGYNEQF
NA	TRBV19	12	ASGEQGVGYGYT
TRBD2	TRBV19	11	ASSARGRDTQY
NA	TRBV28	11	ASRAWSNQPQH
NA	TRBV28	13	ASSSWGGNSYEQY
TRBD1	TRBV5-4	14	ASSAGTATSTDTQY
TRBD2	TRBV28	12	ASSSAGGLETQY